The clone carrying this TCR beta chain was detected a few times. The sample is drawn from a study of T cells after yellow fever vaccination. MiXCR was run by TCRdb on the 5' RACE reads, yielding one entry per CDR3 protein. The table includes about 580,000 distinct CDR3 sequences, about a sixth detected once. The starting material was PBMCs, obtained more than 4 days after the first yellow fever vaccination. This receptor was taken from a man aged 18 to 30 who received the YFV17D yellow fever vaccine.

The CDR3 nucleotides are TGCAGCGTTGGCAGCCGCCCCTTAGATACGCAGTATTTT. Protein: CSVGSRPLDTQYF. The V and J genes are TRBV29-1 and TRBJ2-3; D remains ambiguous. The germline V gene has CDR1 SQVTM and CDR2 ANQGSEA. This CDR3 has 13 residues. Trimming removed 4 bases at V and 5 bases at J, with 13 bases between.